Presented here are 12 T cell receptor beta chains from one specimen sequenced in a study of vaccination effects on CD4 cells after COVID-19. No antigens are known for them. The assay was immunoSEQ multiplex PCR, and TCRdb's table has in-frame clones only and misses some. The sample lists some 69,000 clones, roughly 73% occurring once. Subsequent to 10 days of culture, CD4+ T cells were isolated. Participants completed two doses of the BNT162b2 or mRNA-1273 vaccine. This material consisted of CD4+ T cells from PBMCs cultured without peptide, taken after COVID-19 vaccination. The origin of the receptors is a human donor who received a COVID-19 vaccine.

The chain joins TRBV24-1 to TRBJ2-2; tentative D call: TRBD2 (6 bases). The CDR3 runs 15 residues. Germline-derived CDR1 and CDR2 are KGHDR and SFDVKD. Trimming cost V 4 bases and J 4 bases, with 12 bases left between them. CDR3: CATSDPGLSTGELFF. The DNA for the CDR3 is TGTGCCACCAGTGACCCGGGACTTAGCACCGGGGAGCTGTTTTTT.

This CDR3 is CASILTVSGNTIYF. The DNA for the CDR3 is TGCGCCAGCATTTTGACAGTCTCTGGAAACACCATATATTTT. The V call is TRBV10-1, the J call TRBJ1-3, with TRBD1 as a possible D gene (5 bases). This CDR3 has 14 residues. The germline V gene encodes CDR1 WNHNN and CDR2 SYGVQD (reference sequence). V lost 7 bases, J lost 0 bases, and 10 bases lay in between.

This sequence joins TRBV21-1 and TRBJ2-1; the table's D call, TRBD2, has no DNA check behind it. TRBV21-1 has pseudogene status. This CDR3 is 22 amino acids long. The CDR3 here is CASMSQLDGGNDRAGSYNEQFF. The DNA for the CDR3 is TGTGCCAGCATGTCACAGTTGGACGGGGGGAACGATCGCGCAGGCTCATACAATGAGCAGTTCTTC.

The chain is built from TRBV28 and TRBJ2-5; D is perhaps TRBD1 or TRBD2 (5 bases each). The CDR3 covers 14 residues. Looked up from germline, CDR1 is MDHEN and CDR2 is SYDVKM. Trimming shortened V by 4 bases and J by 2 bases, and 11 bases separated the two germline ends. The CDR3 here is CASSSRGEQETQYF. In nucleotides, the CDR3 is TGTGCCAGCAGTTCTAGAGGGGAACAAGAGACCCAGTACTTC.

The V and J genes are TRBV28 and TRBJ2-7, with 11 bases identical to TRBD1. The CDR3 has 15 amino acids. Trimming cost V 7 bases and J 3 bases; bases outside gene matches: 8. Germline CDR1 and CDR2: MDHEN and SYDVKM. In nucleotides, the CDR3 is TGTGCCAGCACCCAAGGAGGGACAGGGGGCTACGAGCAGTACGTC. Amino acid sequence: CASTQGGTGGYEQYV.

The chain uses TRBV3-1 (or the pseudogene TRBV3-2) and TRBJ1-2, with 7 bases identical to TRBD1. Germline V gene data show CDR1 as LGHDT and CDR2 as YNNKEL (reference sequence). After removal of 5 bases from V and 2 bases from J, the junction contained 8 bases not matched to a gene. The CDR3 is made up of 15 amino acids. The CDR3 bases are TGTGCCAGCAGCACCCAGGGGGGCAGCAACTATGGCTACACCTTC. It codes for CASSTQGGSNYGYTF.

This chain connects TRBV30 to TRBJ2-1; 8 bases are a match to TRBD1. The V segment lost 2 bases and the J segment 8 bases; nucleotides outside the gene matches: 8. Germline lookup yields CDR1 GTSNPN and CDR2 SVGIG (reference sequence). The CDR3 totals 14 residues. CDR3 sequence: CAWSPRTGNHEQFF. Written as DNA, the CDR3 is TGTGCCTGGAGTCCCCGGACAGGGAACCATGAGCAGTTCTTC.

The genes are TRBV10-3 and TRBJ2-2; 7 nucleotides align to TRBD2. CDR3 length: 16 residues. V was clipped by 3 bases and J by 6 bases; unmatched bases: 10. The germline gives CDR1 ENHRY, CDR2 SYGVKD. The CDR3 sequence is CAISDHGGGAAGELFF. The CDR3 DNA reads TGTGCCATCAGTGACCATGGCGGGGGAGCTGCCGGGGAGCTGTTTTTT.

The chain uses TRBV5-6 and TRBJ2-3, with 7 bases fitting TRBD1. V dropped 4 bases and J dropped 1; count of bases not matched to a gene: 9. Germline V gives CDR1 SGHDT, CDR2 YYEEEE. The CDR3 totals 16 residues. In DNA form, the CDR3 reads TGTGCCAGCAGCCGACAGGGAGTTTGGGGCACAGATACGCAGTATTTT. It specifies CASSRQGVWGTDTQYF.

The chain is built from TRBV2 and TRBJ2-7, with D possibly being TRBD1 or TRBD2 (5 bases each). CDR3 length equals 15 residues. V was cut by 2 bases and J by 0 bases, with 11 bases left in between. The V gene's germline CDR1 is SNHLY and CDR2 FYNNEI. The CDR3 reads CASSEHGTLSYEQYV. CDR3 DNA: TGTGCCAGCAGTGAACACGGGACCCTCTCCTACGAGCAGTACGTC.

The CDR3 loop reads CASSPDREGSYGYTF. For the CDR3, the DNA is TGTGCCAGCTCACCAGACAGGGAGGGGTCCTATGGCTACACCTTC. This sequence joins TRBV18 and TRBJ1-2; 7 bases fit TRBD1. The ends lost 2 bases at V and 4 bases at J; junction bases unmatched: 7. CDR3 length: 15 residues. Germline V gene data show CDR1 as KGHSH and CDR2 as LQKENI.

The chain employs TRBV5-1 and TRBJ1-6; 7 bases agree with TRBD1. CDR1 and CDR2 (germline): SGHRS, YFSETQ. The CDR3 has 14 amino acids. J was trimmed by 3 bases and V by 7 bases; bases with no gene match: 4. CDR3: CASQGQHYNSPLHF. The DNA of the CDR3 is TGCGCCAGCCAGGGACAGCACTATAATTCACCCCTCCACTTT.